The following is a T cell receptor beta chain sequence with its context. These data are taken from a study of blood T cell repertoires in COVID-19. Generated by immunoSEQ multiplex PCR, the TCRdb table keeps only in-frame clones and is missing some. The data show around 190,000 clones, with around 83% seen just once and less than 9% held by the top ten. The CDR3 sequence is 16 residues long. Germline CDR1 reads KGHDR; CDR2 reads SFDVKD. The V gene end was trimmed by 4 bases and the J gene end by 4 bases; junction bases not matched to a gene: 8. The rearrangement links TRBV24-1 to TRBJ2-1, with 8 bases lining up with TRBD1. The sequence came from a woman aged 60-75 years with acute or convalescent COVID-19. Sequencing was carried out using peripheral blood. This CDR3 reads CATSDLQGAGYNEQFF. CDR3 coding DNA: TGTGCCACCAGTGACTTGCAGGGGGCTGGTTACAATGAGCAGTTCTTC.